Each of the 29 T cell receptor beta chains below was sequenced from the same sample in a study of blood T cells in healthy people across ages. Together with a sample-barcoded 5' primer, a J-beta primer mix was included in a second PCR lasting roughly 7 to 11 cycles. MiXCR, applied by TCRdb to the 5' RACE reads, yields one record per CDR3 protein. The sample records about 830,000 distinct CDR3 sequences, 62% being singletons. Input material: blood. The receptor set was obtained from a man aged 25 to 40 in good health.

This clonotype turned up a few times. V usage is TRBV5-1 and J usage is TRBJ2-7; 7 nucleotides match TRBD1. The V and J ends lost 3 bases and 1 base, in that order; junction bases with no gene match: 4. Germline V gene lookup returns CDR1 SGHRS and CDR2 YFSETQ. The CDR3 totals 14 residues. DNA for the CDR3: TGCGCCAGCAGCTACCGGACAGGATCCTACGAGCAGTACTTC. This gives the protein CASSYRTGSYEQYF.

The chain joins TRBV27 to TRBJ1-2; TRBD1 is a possible D gene (5 bases). Trimming shortened V by 6 bases and J by 1 base, and 15 bases separated the two germline ends. The CDR3 has 15 amino acids. Germline CDR1 MNHEY, CDR2 SMNVEV (reference sequence). Here the CDR3 DNA reads TGTGCCAGCAGGGATTGGGGGGGAGATAACTATGGCTACACCTTC. Its protein product is CASRDWGGDNYGYTF.

CDR3 residues: CASSLGVGVGDTQYF. DNA for the CDR3: TGTGCCAGCAGCTTAGGGGTGGGGGTCGGGGATACGCAGTATTTT. The chain has TRBV11-2 and TRBJ2-3; D is tentatively TRBD1 or TRBD2 (5 bases each). This CDR3 has 15 residues. CDR1 is SGHAT and CDR2 is FQNNGV in the germline V gene. Trimming cost V 1 base and J 6 bases, with 14 bases left between them.

This clonotype was seen ten or more times. The chain employs TRBV4-2 and TRBJ2-1; 11 bases are a match to TRBD2. CDR3 size: 16 residues. After removal of 1 base from V and 4 bases from J, the junction contained 3 bases not matched to a gene. Germline-derived CDR1 and CDR2 are LGHNA and YNFKEQ. Written as DNA, the CDR3 is TGTGCCAGCAGCCAAGTAGGGACTAGCGGATACAATGAGCAGTTCTTC. This sequence encodes CASSQVGTSGYNEQFF.

The chain uses TRBV10-3 and TRBJ1-2, with 7 bases lining up with TRBD1. The V segment lost 3 bases and the J segment 1 base; nucleotides outside the gene matches: 5. Germline V gives CDR1 ENHRY, CDR2 SYGVKD. This CDR3 comprises 15 residues. The DNA of the CDR3 is TGTGCCATCAGTGAACCGGGACAGCTTAACTATGGCTACACCTTC. Protein sequence: CAISEPGQLNYGYTF.

This clonotype was detected ten times or more. CDR3 nucleotides: TGTGCCAGCAGCCTGACTAGCGGGGGCTCCTACGAGCAGTACTTC. Its protein product is CASSLTSGGSYEQYF. The rearrangement uses TRBV12-3 or TRBV12-4 and TRBJ2-7; 12 nucleotides agree with TRBD2. The CDR3 consists of 15 residues. Trimming removed 6 bases from V and 0 bases from J; junction bases left unmatched: 3.

The CDR3 loop reads CASLLAGGNYNEQFF. As DNA, the CDR3 is TGTGCCAGCCTACTAGCGGGAGGAAACTACAATGAGCAGTTCTTC. The rearrangement uses TRBV28 and TRBJ2-1, with 12 bases lining up with TRBD2. The germline V gene has CDR1 MDHEN and CDR2 SYDVKM. The V segment lost 8 bases and the J segment 3 bases; nucleotides outside the gene matches: 5. CDR3 length equals 15 residues.

The V gene is TRBV10-3, the J gene TRBJ2-1; D gene uncertain. The CDR3 consists of 13 residues. Trimming removed 7 bases at V and 4 bases at J, with 11 bases between. CDR1 ENHRY and CDR2 SYGVKD come from the germline V gene. The CDR3 loop is CAITRDTYNEQFF. Here the CDR3 DNA reads TGTGCCATCACCCGTGACACATACAATGAGCAGTTCTTC.

CDR3 DNA sequence: TGTGCCAGCAGTAATAGCGGGGGGGCCGATGAGCAGTTCTTC. Amino acid sequence: CASSNSGGADEQFF. The gene calls are TRBV6-5 and TRBJ2-1; 11 bases are shared with TRBD2. Germline lookup yields CDR1 MNHEY and CDR2 SVGAGI. Trimming at V came to 5 bases and at J to 8 bases, leaving 5 bases not matched to a gene. The CDR3 sequence is 14 residues long.

The chain combines TRBV5-1 with TRBJ2-6; D is unclear. The CDR3 totals 14 residues. V was trimmed by 6 bases and J by 1 base, leaving 8 bases between them. Per the germline V gene, CDR1 is SGHRS and CDR2 is YFSETQ. For the CDR3, the DNA is TGCGCCAGCACAAAAGGATCTGGGGCCAACGTCCTGACTTTC. Encoded protein: CASTKGSGANVLTF. The full variable domain, completed using reference TRBV5-1 and TRBJ2-6, is KAGVTQTPRYLIKTRGQQVTLSCSPISGHRSVSWYQQTPGQGLQFLFEYFSETQRNKGNFPGRFSGRQFSNSRSEMNVSTLELGDSALYLCASTKGSGANVLTFGAGSRLTVL.

This clonotype was observed a handful of times. The chain links TRBV20-1 to TRBJ2-7, with 7 nucleotides matching TRBD1. The CDR3 length is 14 residues. Germline loops: CDR1 DFQATT, CDR2 SNEGSKA (reference sequence). Losses at the gene ends were 2 bases for V and 1 base for J; bases not matched to a gene: 5. The CDR3 is CSARPPDRSYEQYF. The CDR3 DNA sequence: TGCAGTGCTAGACCCCCGGACAGGTCCTACGAGCAGTACTTC.

The chain joins TRBV29-1 to TRBJ2-5; possibly TRBD1 for D (5 bases). This CDR3 comprises 12 residues. Germline CDR1 is SQVTM and CDR2 is ANQGSEA. Trimming took 4 bases from V and 5 from J, leaving 11 bases between them. This CDR3 is CSVVQGVETQYF. The CDR3, as DNA: TGCAGCGTTGTCCAGGGCGTCGAGACCCAGTACTTC.

The genes are TRBV15 and TRBJ2-3; the match to TRBD1 covers 7 bases. Per germline, CDR1 LNHNV and CDR2 YYDKDF (reference sequence). The CDR3 totals 16 residues. Trimming at V came to 5 bases and at J to 0 bases, leaving 8 bases not matched to a gene. CDR3 nucleotide sequence: TGTGCCACCAGCGGAGGAAGACAGGGTAGCACAGATACGCAGTATTTT. Translation gives CATSGGRQGSTDTQYF.

V is TRBV4-3 and J is TRBJ2-1, with a weak D call TRBD1 (6 bases). The CDR3 extends over 13 amino acids. Trimming removed 5 bases at V and 8 bases at J, with 13 bases between. In germline, CDR1 is LGHNA, CDR2 YSLEER. The CDR3 spells CASSSLQGDEQFF. The CDR3 nucleotides are TGCGCCAGCAGCTCACTACAGGGCGATGAGCAGTTCTTC.

The genes are TRBV25-1 and TRBJ2-3, with 7 positions matching TRBD2. CDR1 is MGHDK and CDR2 is SYGVNS in the germline V gene. The J segment lost 3 bases and the V segment lost 5 bases, leaving 5 bases of the junction unmatched. The CDR3 is made up of 14 amino acids. CDR3 sequence: CASSPGGWTDTQYF. The CDR3 DNA reads as TGTGCCAGCAGTCCCGGGGGGTGGACAGATACGCAGTATTTT.

CDR3 sequence (DNA): TGTGCCATCGGGCTAAATGGTGAGCAGTTCTTC. It is translated as CAIGLNGEQFF. The chain uses TRBV6-5 and TRBJ2-1; D gene ambiguous. V dropped 10 bases and J dropped 9 bases, with 13 bases sitting between them. Looked up from germline, CDR1 is MNHEY and CDR2 is SVGAGI. This CDR3 is built from 11 residues.

In DNA, the CDR3 is TGTGCCAGCAGCGTTGATGGGTTGAACACCGGGGAGCTGTTTTTT. As protein: CASSVDGLNTGELFF. V usage is TRBV9 and J usage is TRBJ2-2, with no clear D. This CDR3 region has 15 residues. Between the trimmed V and J ends, which lost 2 bases and 1 base, there was a span of 9 bases. The germline V gene has CDR1 SGDLS and CDR2 YYNGEE.

The chain joins TRBV6-2 or TRBV6-3 to TRBJ2-5; D is perhaps TRBD2 (5 bases). CDR3 length equals 15 residues. Trimming removed 5 bases from V and 1 base from J, with 14 bases in between. Germline CDR1 reads MNHEY; CDR2 reads SVGEGT. The CDR3 spells CASSLPPGIQETQYF. The CDR3 DNA sequence: TGTGCCAGCAGTCTCCCGCCGGGGATCCAAGAGACCCAGTACTTC.

This rearrangement joins TRBV9 to TRBJ2-3; no clear D gene. The ends were cut back, 0 bases at V and 4 bases at J, with 15 bases in the middle. The CDR3 is 16 residues long. The V gene's germline CDR1 is SGDLS and CDR2 YYNGEE. The CDR3 nucleotides read TGTGCCAGCAGCGTAGAGGGTGGAAACGTTCCAGATACGCAGTATTTT. Its translation is CASSVEGGNVPDTQYF.

The CDR3 spells CSARDNAHTEAFF. The CDR3 coding sequence is TGCAGTGCTAGAGATAACGCCCACACTGAAGCTTTCTTT. This rearrangement joins TRBV20-1 to TRBJ1-1; no clear D. V gave up 0 bases and J gave up 3 bases, with 8 bases separating them. This CDR3 has 13 amino acids. Germline CDR1 and CDR2: DFQATT and SNEGSKA (reference sequence).

The chain carries TRBV15 and TRBJ2-2; D possibly corresponds to TRBD2 (6 bases). This CDR3 comprises 14 residues. Trimming left V 0 bases short and J 8 bases short, with 10 bases between. Germline V gene lookup returns CDR1 LNHNV and CDR2 YYDKDF (reference sequence). Here the CDR3 DNA reads TGTGCCACCAGCAGAGATATCGGGGGAGGGGAGCTGTTTTTT. It encodes CATSRDIGGGELFF.

This clonotype was seen a few times. V usage is TRBV27 and J usage is TRBJ1-6; D is possibly TRBD1 (6 bases). The germline CDR1 and CDR2 sequences are MNHEY and SMNVEV (reference sequence). There are 13 residues in the CDR3. The V end was cut by 4 bases, the J end by 9 bases, with 10 bases between. CDR3 nucleotides: TGTGCCAGCAGTTACAGGGACGGTTCACCCCTCCACTTT. Amino acids: CASSYRDGSPLHF.

In this sample, this clonotype turned up once. The chain recombines TRBV5-5 with TRBJ2-7, with D perhaps matching TRBD1 (6 bases). V was trimmed by 3 bases and J by 2 bases, leaving 12 bases between them. The CDR3 loop spans 14 amino acids. Germline CDR1 SGHKS, CDR2 YYEKEE (reference sequence). The chain's CDR3 is CASSWREGAYEQYF. The CDR3 coding sequence is TGTGCCAGCAGCTGGAGAGAGGGGGCCTACGAGCAGTACTTC.

This chain links TRBV29-1 with TRBJ2-6; possible D gene TRBD2, 6 bases. Germline V gene data show CDR1 as SQVTM and CDR2 as ANQGSEA. V was cut by 6 bases and J by 0 bases, with 18 bases left in between. The CDR3 has 17 residues. The CDR3 DNA reads TGCAGCGTCGTGGGGGGAAGTTTCCGCTCTGGGGCCAACGTCCTGACTTTC. Encoded protein: CSVVGGSFRSGANVLTF.

The chain uses TRBV5-1 and TRBJ2-4; D may be TRBD1 (6 bases). V was pared by 0 bases and J by 7 bases, with 20 bases between. This CDR3 region has 17 residues. Germline V gives CDR1 SGHRS, CDR2 YFSETQ. As DNA, the CDR3 is TGCGCCAGCAGCTTGGGGTCCGGGGACAACCCTGGGAACATTCAGTACTTC. It specifies CASSLGSGDNPGNIQYF.

The chain links TRBV6-2 or TRBV6-3 to TRBJ2-4; D is possibly TRBD2 (5 bases). Trimming left V 8 bases short and J 13 bases short, with 18 bases between. The CDR3 is 12 residues long. CDR1 and CDR2 from the germline V gene are MNHEY and SVGEGT. CDR3: CASRGDAWEQYF. The CDR3 nucleotides read TGTGCCAGCCGCGGAGATGCGTGGGAGCAGTACTTC.

The V call is TRBV30, the J call TRBJ2-5; 10 bases fit TRBD1. The germline CDR1 and CDR2 sequences are GTSNPN and SVGIG (reference sequence). The CDR3 sequence is 14 residues long. J lost 5 bases, V lost 0 bases, and 3 bases had no gene match. The CDR3 reads CAWSVTTGGETQYF. In DNA form, the CDR3 reads TGTGCCTGGAGTGTAACGACAGGGGGCGAGACCCAGTACTTC.

In the case of this clonotype: One end of the junction fails to match germline, which may point to a read error. CDR3: CASSLAGGSYNEQLF. CDR3 DNA: TGCGCCAGCAGCCTAGCGGGGGGATCTTACAATGAGCAGCTCTTC. The chain links TRBV5-1 to TRBJ2-1; the match to TRBD2 covers 11 bases. In germline, CDR1 is SGHRS, CDR2 YFSETQ. The CDR3 has 15 amino acids.

Written as DNA, the CDR3 is TGTGCCAGCAGCGCTAGAGGCTACACCTTC. Translation: CASSARGYTF. The J gene is TRBJ1-2, the V gene TRBV9; D gene uncertain. Germline V gene data show CDR1 as SGDLS and CDR2 as YYNGEE. Between the trimmed V and J ends, which lost 3 bases and 8 bases, there was a span of 5 bases. CDR3 length: 10 residues.